This TCR beta chain originates from a study of blood T cell repertoires in COVID-19. About the research overall: There were acute and convalescent COVID-19 samples, and they came from the United States, Italy and Spain.

This clone was seen once. Clones were read by immunoSEQ multiplex PCR, and TCRdb kept only the in-frame ones, dropping some. This table holds around 360,000 clones, over 75% found once. This receptor was obtained from a woman aged 25 to 39 with COVID-19, enrolled during active disease. Sequenced material: peripheral blood.

The CDR3 sequence: CASSPRDRGTDTQYF. The CDR3 region has the DNA TGTGCCAGCAGCCCACGGGACAGGGGCACAGATACGCAGTATTTT. The chain joins TRBV11-2 to TRBJ2-3, with 9 bases lining up with TRBD1. The CDR3 sequence is 15 residues long. V trimming: 5 bases; J trimming: 1 base; junction bases outside the gene matches: 4. The germline CDR1 and CDR2 sequences are SGHAT and FQNNGV.